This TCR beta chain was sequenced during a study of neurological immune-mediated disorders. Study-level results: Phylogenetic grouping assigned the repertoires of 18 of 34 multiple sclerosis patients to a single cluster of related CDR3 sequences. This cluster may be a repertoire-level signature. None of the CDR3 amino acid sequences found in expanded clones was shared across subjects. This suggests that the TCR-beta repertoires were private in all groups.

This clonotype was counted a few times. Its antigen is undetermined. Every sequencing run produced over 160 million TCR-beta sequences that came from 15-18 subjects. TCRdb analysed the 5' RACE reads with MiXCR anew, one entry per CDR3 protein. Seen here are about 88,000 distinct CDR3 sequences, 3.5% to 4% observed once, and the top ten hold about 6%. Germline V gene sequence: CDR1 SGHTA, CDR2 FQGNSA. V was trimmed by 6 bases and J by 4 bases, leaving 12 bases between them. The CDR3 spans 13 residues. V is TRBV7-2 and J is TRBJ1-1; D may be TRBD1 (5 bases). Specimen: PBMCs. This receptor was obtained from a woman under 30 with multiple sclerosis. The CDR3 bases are TGTGCCAGCAGTCCCCAGGGATCCACTGAAGCTTTCTTT. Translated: CASSPQGSTEAFF.